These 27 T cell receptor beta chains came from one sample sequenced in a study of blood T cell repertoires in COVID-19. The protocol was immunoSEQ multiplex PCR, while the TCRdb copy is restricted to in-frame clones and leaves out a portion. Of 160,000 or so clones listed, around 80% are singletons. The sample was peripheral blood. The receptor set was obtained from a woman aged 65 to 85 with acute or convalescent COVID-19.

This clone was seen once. Here the CDR3 reads CAWSVRGSADTQYF. The CDR3 DNA sequence: TGTGCCTGGAGTGTACGGGGAAGTGCAGATACGCAGTATTTT. The J gene is TRBJ2-3, the V gene TRBV30; tentative D call: TRBD2 (5 bases). V lost 0 bases to trimming and J lost 4 bases, with 11 bases between them. The CDR3 contains 14 residues. Germline CDR1 and CDR2: GTSNPN and SVGIG (reference sequence).

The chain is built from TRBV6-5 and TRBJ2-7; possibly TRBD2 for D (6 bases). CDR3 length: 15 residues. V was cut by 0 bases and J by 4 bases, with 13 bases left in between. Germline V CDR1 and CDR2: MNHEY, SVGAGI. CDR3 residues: CASSYSAGLGYEQYF. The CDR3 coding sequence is TGTGCCAGCAGTTACTCTGCGGGACTGGGATACGAGCAGTACTTC.

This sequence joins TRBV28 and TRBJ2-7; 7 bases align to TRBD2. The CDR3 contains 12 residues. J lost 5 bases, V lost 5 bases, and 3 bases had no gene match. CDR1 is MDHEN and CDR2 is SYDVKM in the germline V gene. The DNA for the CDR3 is TGTGCCAGCAGTCGACTAGCTGACGAGCAGTACTTC. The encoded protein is CASSRLADEQYF. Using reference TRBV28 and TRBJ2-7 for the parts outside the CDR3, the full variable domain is DVKVTQSSRYLVKRTGEKVFLECVQDMDHENMFWYRQDPGLGLRLIYFSYDVKMKEKGDIPEGYSVSREKKERFSLILESASTNQTSMYLCASSRLADEQYFGPGTRLTVT.

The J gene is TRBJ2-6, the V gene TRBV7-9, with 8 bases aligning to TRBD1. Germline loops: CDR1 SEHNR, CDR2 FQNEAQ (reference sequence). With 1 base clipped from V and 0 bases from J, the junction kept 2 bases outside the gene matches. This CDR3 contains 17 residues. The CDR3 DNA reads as TGTGCCAGCAGCTTAGGACAGGGGCGCTCTGGGGCCAACGTCCTGACTTTC. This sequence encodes CASSLGQGRSGANVLTF.

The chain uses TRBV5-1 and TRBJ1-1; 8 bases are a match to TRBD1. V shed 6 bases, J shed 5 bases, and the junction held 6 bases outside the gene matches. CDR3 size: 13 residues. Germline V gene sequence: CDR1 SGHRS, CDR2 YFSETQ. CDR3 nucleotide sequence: TGCGCCAGCAACCTGGACAGGGCGACTGAAGCTTTCTTT. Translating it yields CASNLDRATEAFF.

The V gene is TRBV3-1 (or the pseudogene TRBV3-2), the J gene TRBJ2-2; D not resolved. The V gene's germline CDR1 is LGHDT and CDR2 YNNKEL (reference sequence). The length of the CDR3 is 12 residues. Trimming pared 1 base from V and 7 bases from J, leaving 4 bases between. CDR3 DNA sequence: TGTGCCAGCAGCCAAGCGGGCGGGGAGCTGTTTTTT. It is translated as CASSQAGGELFF.

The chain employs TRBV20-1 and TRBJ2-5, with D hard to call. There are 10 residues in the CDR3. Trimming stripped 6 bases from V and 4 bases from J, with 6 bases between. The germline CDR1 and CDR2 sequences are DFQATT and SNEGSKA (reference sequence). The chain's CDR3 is CSAYRETQYF. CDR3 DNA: TGCAGTGCCTACCGAGAGACCCAGTACTTC.

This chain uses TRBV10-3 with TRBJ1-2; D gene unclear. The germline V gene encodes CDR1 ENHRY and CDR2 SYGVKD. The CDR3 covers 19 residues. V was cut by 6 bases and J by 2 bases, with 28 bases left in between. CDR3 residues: CAISQAGADGQVVNYGYTF. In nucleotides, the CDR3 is TGTGCCATCAGCCAAGCGGGCGCCGATGGGCAGGTTGTCAACTATGGCTACACCTTC.

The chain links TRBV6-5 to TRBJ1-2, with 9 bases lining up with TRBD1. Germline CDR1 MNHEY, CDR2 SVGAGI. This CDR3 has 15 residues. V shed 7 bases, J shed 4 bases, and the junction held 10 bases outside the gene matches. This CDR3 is CASKPTGGGSYGYTF. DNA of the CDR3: TGTGCCAGCAAACCGACAGGGGGAGGTAGCTATGGCTACACCTTC.

The CDR3 bases are TGTGCGATCGAACAGGGTGAAGCCGGGGAGCTGTTTTTT. Amino acid sequence: CAIEQGEAGELFF. V gene TRBV7-9 combines with J gene TRBJ2-2; the D gene is possibly TRBD1 (6 bases). Looked up from germline, CDR1 is SEHNR and CDR2 is FQNEAQ (reference sequence). This CDR3 spans 13 amino acids.

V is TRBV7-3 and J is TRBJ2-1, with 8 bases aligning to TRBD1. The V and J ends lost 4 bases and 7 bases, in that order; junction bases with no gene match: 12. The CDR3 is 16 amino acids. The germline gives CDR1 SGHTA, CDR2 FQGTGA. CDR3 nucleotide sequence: TGTGCCAGCAGCTCCAGTGGGCAGGGGGCGAGGAATGAGCAGTTCTTC. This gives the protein CASSSSGQGARNEQFF.

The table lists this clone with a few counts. The DNA for the CDR3 is TGTGCCAGTAGTATGGAGCGGGTCGGGGAGCAGTACTTC. Amino acid sequence: CASSMERVGEQYF. The chain is built from TRBV19 and TRBJ2-7; possibly TRBD2 for D (6 bases). The V end lost 3 bases, the J end lost 7 bases, and 13 bases lay between the germline ends. The germline V gene encodes CDR1 LNHDA and CDR2 SQIVND (reference sequence). The CDR3 has 13 residues.

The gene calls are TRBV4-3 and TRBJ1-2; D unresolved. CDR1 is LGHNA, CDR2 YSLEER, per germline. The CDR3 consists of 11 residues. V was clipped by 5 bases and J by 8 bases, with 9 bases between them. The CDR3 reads CASSSHQGYTF. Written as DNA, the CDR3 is TGCGCCAGCAGCTCTCACCAGGGCTACACCTTC.

CDR3 nucleotide sequence: TGTGCCAGCAGCCCGGGAGCGGGGTCCTACAATGAGCAGTTCTTC. Translation gives CASSPGAGSYNEQFF. The chain joins TRBV5-5 to TRBJ2-1, with 7 bases lining up with TRBD2. J lost 1 base, V lost 4 bases, and 5 bases had no gene match. Germline V gene lookup returns CDR1 SGHKS and CDR2 YYEKEE (reference sequence). There are 15 residues in the CDR3. Full variable domain (outside the CDR3, taken from reference TRBV5-5 and TRBJ2-1): DAGVTQSPTHLIKTRGQQVTLRCSPISGHKSVSWYQQVLGQGPQFIFQYYEKEERGRGNFPDRFSARQFPNYSSELNVNALLLGDSALYLCASSPGAGSYNEQFFGPGTRLTVL.

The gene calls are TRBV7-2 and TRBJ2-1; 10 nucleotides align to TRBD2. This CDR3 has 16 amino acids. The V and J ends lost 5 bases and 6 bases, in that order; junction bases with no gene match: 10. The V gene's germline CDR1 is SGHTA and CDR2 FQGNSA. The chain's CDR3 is CASSRTLAGLANEQFF. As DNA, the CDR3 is TGTGCCAGCAGCCGTACACTAGCGGGGCTAGCCAATGAGCAGTTCTTC.

CDR3 region: CASSLTGWREREQFF. DNA for the CDR3: TGTGCCAGCAGCTTGACCGGGTGGCGGGAACGTGAGCAGTTCTTC. The chain employs TRBV5-6 and TRBJ2-1; D perhaps matches TRBD2 (6 bases). The CDR3 runs 15 residues. Trimming left V 1 base short and J 9 bases short, with 17 bases between. Germline V gene sequence: CDR1 SGHDT, CDR2 YYEEEE.

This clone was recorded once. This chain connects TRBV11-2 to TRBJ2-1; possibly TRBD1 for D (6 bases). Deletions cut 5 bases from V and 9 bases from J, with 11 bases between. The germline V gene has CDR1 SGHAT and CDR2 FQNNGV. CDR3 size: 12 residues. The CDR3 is CASSDRHGEQFF. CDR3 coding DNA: TGTGCCAGCAGCGACAGGCACGGTGAGCAGTTCTTC. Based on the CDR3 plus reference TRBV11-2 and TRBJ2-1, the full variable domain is EAGVAQSPRYKIIEKRQSVAFWCNPISGHATLYWYQQILGQGPKLLIQFQNNGVVDDSQLPKDRFSAERLKGVDSTLKIQPAKLEDSAVYLCASSDRHGEQFFGPGTRLTVL.

CDR3 DNA sequence: TGTGCCACCAGTGAGGGGACTAGCGGTCTATCCTACAATGAGCAGTTCTTC. Its protein product is CATSEGTSGLSYNEQFF. V is TRBV24-1 and J is TRBJ2-1; 11 bases map to TRBD2. From germline, CDR1 is KGHDR and CDR2 SFDVKD. CDR3 length: 17 amino acids. V lost 4 bases to trimming and J lost 1 base; unmatched junction nucleotides: 5.

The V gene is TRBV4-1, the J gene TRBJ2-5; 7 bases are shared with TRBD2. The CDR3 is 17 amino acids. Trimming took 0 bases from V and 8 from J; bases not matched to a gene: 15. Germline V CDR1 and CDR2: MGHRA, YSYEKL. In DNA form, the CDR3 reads TGCGCCAGCAGCCAAGATTCCGCCGGCGGGAGAGTATTAACCCAGTACTTC. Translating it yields CASSQDSAGGRVLTQYF.

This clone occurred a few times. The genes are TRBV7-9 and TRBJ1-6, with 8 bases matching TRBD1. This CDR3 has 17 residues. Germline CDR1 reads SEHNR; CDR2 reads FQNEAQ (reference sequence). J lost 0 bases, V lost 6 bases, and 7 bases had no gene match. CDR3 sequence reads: CASSILTGGSYNSPLHF. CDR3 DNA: TGTGCCAGCAGTATATTAACAGGGGGCTCCTATAATTCACCCCTCCACTTT. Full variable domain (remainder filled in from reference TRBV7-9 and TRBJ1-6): DTGVSQNPRHKITKRGQNVTFRCDPISEHNRLYWYRQTLGQGPEFLTYFQNEAQLEKSRLLSDRFSAERPKGSFSTLEIQRTEQGDSAMYLCASSILTGGSYNSPLHFGNGTRLTVT.

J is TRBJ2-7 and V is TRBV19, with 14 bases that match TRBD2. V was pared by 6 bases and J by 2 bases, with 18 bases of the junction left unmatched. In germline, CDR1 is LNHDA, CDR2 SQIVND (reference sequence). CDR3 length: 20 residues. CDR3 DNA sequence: TGTGCCAGTAGCTTGATGCCCGGGACTAGCGGGAGAGGGGGCCCCTACGAGCAGTACTTC. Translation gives CASSLMPGTSGRGGPYEQYF.

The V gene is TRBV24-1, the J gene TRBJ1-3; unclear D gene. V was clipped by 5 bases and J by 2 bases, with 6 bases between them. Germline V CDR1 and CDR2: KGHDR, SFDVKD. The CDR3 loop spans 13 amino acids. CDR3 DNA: TGTGCCACCAGTGCCCAAACTGGAAACACCATATATTTT. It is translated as CATSAQTGNTIYF.

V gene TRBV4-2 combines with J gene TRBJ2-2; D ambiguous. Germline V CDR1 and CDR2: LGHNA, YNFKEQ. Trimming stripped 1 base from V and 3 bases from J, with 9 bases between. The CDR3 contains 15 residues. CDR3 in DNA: TGTGCCAGCAGCCAAGTAGACTTCTACACCGGGGAGCTGTTTTTT. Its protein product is CASSQVDFYTGELFF.

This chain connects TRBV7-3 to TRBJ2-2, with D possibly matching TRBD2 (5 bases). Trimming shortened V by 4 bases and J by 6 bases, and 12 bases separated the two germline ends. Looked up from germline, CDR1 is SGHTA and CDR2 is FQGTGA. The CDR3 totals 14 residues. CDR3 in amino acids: CASSSTSFAGELFF. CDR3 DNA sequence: TGTGCCAGCAGCTCTACTAGTTTCGCCGGGGAGCTGTTTTTT.

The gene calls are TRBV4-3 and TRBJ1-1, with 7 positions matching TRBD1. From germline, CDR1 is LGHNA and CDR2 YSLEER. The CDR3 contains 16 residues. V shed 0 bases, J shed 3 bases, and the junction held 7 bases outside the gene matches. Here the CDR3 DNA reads TGCGCCAGCAGCCAAGATAAATCGGACAGGCACACTGAAGCTTTCTTT. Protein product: CASSQDKSDRHTEAFF.

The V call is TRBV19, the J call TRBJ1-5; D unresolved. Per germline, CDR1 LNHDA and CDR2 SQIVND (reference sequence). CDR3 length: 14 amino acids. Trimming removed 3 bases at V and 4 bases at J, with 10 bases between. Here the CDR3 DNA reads TGTGCCAGTAGTATCCAGGCCGGTAATCAGCCCCAGCATTTT. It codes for CASSIQAGNQPQHF.

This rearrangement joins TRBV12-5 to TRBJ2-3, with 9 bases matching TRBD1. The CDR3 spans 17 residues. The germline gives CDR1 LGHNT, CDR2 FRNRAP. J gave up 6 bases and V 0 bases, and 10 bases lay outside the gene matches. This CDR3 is CASGLVYLGQGADTQYF. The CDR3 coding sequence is TGTGCTAGTGGTTTGGTATACCTGGGACAGGGAGCGGATACGCAGTATTTT.